The 2 T cell receptor beta chains reported below all come from one sample, sequenced in a study of cytomegalovirus exposure and HLA in healthy donors. Use of 60 Vbeta and 13 Jbeta primers characterized the PCR. Repertoires were generated with immunoSEQ multiplex PCR, while TCRdb's copy carries only in-frame clones and drops some. The sample has around 150,000 clones; 80% are singletons. The sequencing sample was made of PBMCs. These receptors were obtained from a male donor in good health and CMV-seropositive.

This chain connects TRBV7-8 to TRBJ2-7, with 13 nucleotides matching TRBD2. The V gene's germline CDR1 is SGHVS and CDR2 FQNEAQ. This CDR3 is 15 amino acids long. V was clipped by 0 bases and J by 8 bases; unmatched bases: 4. This CDR3 reads CASSLARTSGSKQYF. Written as DNA, the CDR3 is TGTGCCAGCAGCTTAGCTCGGACTAGCGGGAGTAAGCAGTACTTC.

This clone was detected a few times. The rearrangement links TRBV18 to TRBJ2-7, with D unresolved. CDR1 is KGHSH, CDR2 LQKENI, per germline. V gave up 3 bases and J gave up 3 bases, with 12 bases separating them. The CDR3 extends over 14 amino acids. The CDR3 DNA follows: TGTGCCAGCTCACCTGAGGCCCACCTCTACGAGCAGTACTTC. Its translation: CASSPEAHLYEQYF.